One sample yielded the 17 T cell receptor beta chains listed below, sequenced in a study of control samples from healthy donors and cancer patients. Profiled with immunoSEQ multiplex PCR; TCRdb holds only in-frame clones, not every one. The sample contains 160,000 or so clones, roughly 94% of which appear only once. Material: PBMCs. The source of these receptors is a man between 60 and 75 years old with colorectal cancer.

The chain joins TRBV3-1 (or the pseudogene TRBV3-2) to TRBJ1-5; D call uncertain. Germline CDR1 reads LGHDT; CDR2 reads YNNKEL (reference sequence). The CDR3 contains 14 residues. The V end lost 1 base, the J end lost 3 bases, and 7 bases lay between the germline ends. The CDR3 here is CASSQAGVNQPQHF. The DNA for the CDR3 is TGTGCCAGCAGCCAAGCGGGAGTCAATCAGCCCCAGCATTTT.

V and J are TRBV6-5 and TRBJ2-1, with D hard to call. The germline V gene has CDR1 MNHEY and CDR2 SVGAGI. CDR3 length equals 15 residues. V lost 6 bases to trimming and J lost 1 base, with 13 bases between them. The DNA for the CDR3 is TGTGCCAGCAGGCGCTACAGAGAGTCCTACAATGAGCAGTTCTTC. Translation: CASRRYRESYNEQFF.

This chain links TRBV5-1 with TRBJ1-4; D unclear. The V end lost 0 bases, the J end lost 5 bases, and 8 bases lay between the germline ends. From germline, CDR1 is SGHRS and CDR2 YFSETQ. There are 14 residues in the CDR3. CDR3 in amino acids: CASSLERRNEKLFF. As DNA, the CDR3 is TGCGCCAGCAGCTTGGAACGGAGGAATGAAAAACTGTTTTTT.

The chain uses TRBV4-1 and TRBJ1-2; D unresolved. The CDR3 sequence is 14 residues long. The V gene lost 4 bases and the J gene lost 2 bases, with 11 bases spanning the gap. CDR1 and CDR2 (germline): MGHRA, YSYEKL. CDR3 in amino acids: CASSRTDFNYGYTF. CDR3 bases: TGCGCCAGCAGCCGAACAGACTTCAACTATGGCTACACCTTC.

This clone was detected once. CDR3 sequence reads: CASSQDKALYEQYF. CDR3 DNA sequence: TGTGCCAGCAGCCAAGACAAGGCCCTCTACGAGCAGTACTTC. The V call is TRBV4-2, the J call TRBJ2-7; no clear D gene. V was trimmed by 0 bases and J by 3 bases, leaving 9 bases between them. The germline gives CDR1 LGHNA, CDR2 YNFKEQ. This CDR3 contains 14 residues.

This clone was detected once. The chain uses TRBV13 and TRBJ2-7; D is perhaps TRBD1 or TRBD2 (5 bases each). V was trimmed by 4 bases and J by 1 base, leaving 14 bases between them. The V gene's germline CDR1 is PRHDT and CDR2 FYEKMQ (reference sequence). The CDR3 runs to 15 residues. CDR3 region: CASSSLGVNSYEQYF. CDR3 DNA sequence: TGTGCCAGCAGCTCTCTGGGGGTCAATTCCTACGAGCAGTACTTC.

V and J are TRBV1 and TRBJ1-5; TRBD1 is the table's D call, not checked against the DNA. TRBV1 corresponds to a pseudogene. The CDR3 runs to 18 residues. The CDR3 DNA sequence: TGCACCAGCAGCCGAGACCCATCGGACAGGGGACACAATCAGCCCCAGCATTTT. It codes for CTSSRDPSDRGHNQPQHF.

The V and J genes are TRBV12-3 or TRBV12-4 and TRBJ2-7; no clear D. This CDR3 spans 11 amino acids. The V and J ends lost 8 bases and 4 bases respectively, with 9 bases between them. CDR3 residues: CASGRRYEQYF. CDR3 in DNA: TGTGCCAGCGGCAGGAGATACGAGCAGTACTTC.

The chain has TRBV3-1 (or the pseudogene TRBV3-2) and TRBJ1-2; D is ambiguous. V lost 1 base and J lost 14, with 14 bases in between. The CDR3 totals 12 residues. Germline-derived CDR1 and CDR2 are LGHDT and YNNKEL (reference sequence). CDR3 nucleotide sequence: TGTGCCAGCAGCCAAGGACTGATTGAATATACCTTC. It codes for CASSQGLIEYTF.

The genes are TRBV6-5 and TRBJ2-1; D is undetermined. V dropped 2 bases and J dropped 8 bases, with 7 bases sitting between them. Germline assignment: CDR1 MNHEY and CDR2 SVGAGI. This CDR3 comprises 12 residues. CDR3 in amino acids: CASSYESHEQFF. The DNA for the CDR3 is TGTGCCAGCAGTTACGAAAGTCATGAGCAGTTCTTC.

V is TRBV18 and J is TRBJ2-2; the match to TRBD1 covers 8 bases. This CDR3 is built from 15 residues. J was trimmed by 2 bases and V by 6 bases; bases with no gene match: 5. Germline CDR1 and CDR2: KGHSH and LQKENI. The CDR3 sequence: CASSSGTGNTGELFF. For the CDR3, the DNA is TGTGCCAGCTCGTCCGGGACAGGCAACACCGGGGAGCTGTTTTTT.

The rearrangement uses TRBV19 and TRBJ1-6; D gene ambiguous. Between the trimmed V and J ends, which lost 7 bases and 0 bases, there was a span of 13 bases. In germline, CDR1 is LNHDA, CDR2 SQIVND (reference sequence). The CDR3 length is 16 residues. As DNA, the CDR3 is TGTGCCAGTAAAAACGACGCGAGCTCCTATAATTCACCCCTCCACTTT. Translating it yields CASKNDASSYNSPLHF.

The rearrangement joins TRBV5-6 to TRBJ2-7; D perhaps matches TRBD2 (5 bases). The V and J ends lost 1 base and 5 bases respectively, with 10 bases between them. CDR3 length: 13 amino acids. Germline CDR1 and CDR2: SGHDT and YYEEEE. CDR3 DNA: TGTGCCAGCAGCTTGTTCGAGGGAGACGAGCAGTACTTC. This sequence encodes CASSLFEGDEQYF.

The chain recombines TRBV5-5 with TRBJ1-6; TRBD1 might be the D (6 bases). From germline, CDR1 is SGHKS and CDR2 YYEKEE (reference sequence). The CDR3 is 15 residues long. The V and J ends lost 4 bases and 9 bases respectively, with 17 bases between them. The CDR3 is CASSGGTLGGSPLHF. CDR3 in DNA: TGTGCCAGCAGCGGCGGGACACTCGGGGGTTCACCCCTCCACTTT.

The genes are TRBV20-1 and TRBJ1-2; D is unresolved. Trimming left V 5 bases short and J 3 bases short, with 7 bases between. Germline V gene sequence: CDR1 DFQATT, CDR2 SNEGSKA (reference sequence). This CDR3 contains 11 residues. This CDR3 reads CSAYKDYGYTF. CDR3 sequence (DNA): TGCAGTGCTTACAAGGACTATGGCTACACCTTC.

The CDR3 region has the DNA TGTGCCAGCAGCCGACCCACGTCCACACAGGGGCAAACTCTTAATTCACCCCTCCACTTT. Its translation is CASSRPTSTQGQTLNSPLHF. The chain links TRBV27 to TRBJ1-6; the match to TRBD1 covers 7 bases. CDR1 MNHEY and CDR2 SMNVEV come from the germline V gene (reference sequence). Trimming cost V 6 bases and J 6 bases; bases outside gene matches: 23. This CDR3 is built from 20 residues.

This clone was seen a single time. CDR3 sequence: CATSRDPVRGTTNEKLFF. CDR3 DNA sequence: TGTGCCACCAGCAGAGATCCGGTCAGGGGGACAACTAATGAAAAACTGTTTTTT. The V gene is TRBV15, the J gene TRBJ1-4; 7 positions match TRBD1. This CDR3 spans 18 amino acids. With 0 bases clipped from V and 0 bases from J, the junction kept 7 bases outside the gene matches. The germline CDR1 and CDR2 sequences are LNHNV and YYDKDF (reference sequence). Full variable domain (rest looked up from reference TRBV15 and TRBJ1-4): DAMVIQNPRYQVTQFGKPVTLSCSQTLNHNVMYWYQQKSSQAPKLLFHYYDKDFNNEADTPDNFQSRRPNTSFCFLDIRSPGLGDTAMYLCATSRDPVRGTTNEKLFFGSGTQLSVL.